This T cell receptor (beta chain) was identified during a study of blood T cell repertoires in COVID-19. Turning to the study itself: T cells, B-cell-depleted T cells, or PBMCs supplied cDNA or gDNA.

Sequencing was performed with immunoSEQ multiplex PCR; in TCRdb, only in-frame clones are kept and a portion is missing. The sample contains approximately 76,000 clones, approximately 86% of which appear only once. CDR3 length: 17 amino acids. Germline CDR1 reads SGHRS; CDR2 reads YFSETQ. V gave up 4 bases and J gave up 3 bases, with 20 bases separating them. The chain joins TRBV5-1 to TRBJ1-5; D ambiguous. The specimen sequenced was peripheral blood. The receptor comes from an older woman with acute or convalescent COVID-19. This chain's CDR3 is CASSPGIIAAPNQPQHF. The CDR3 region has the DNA TGCGCCAGCAGCCCTGGCATAATAGCAGCTCCCAATCAGCCCCAGCATTTT.